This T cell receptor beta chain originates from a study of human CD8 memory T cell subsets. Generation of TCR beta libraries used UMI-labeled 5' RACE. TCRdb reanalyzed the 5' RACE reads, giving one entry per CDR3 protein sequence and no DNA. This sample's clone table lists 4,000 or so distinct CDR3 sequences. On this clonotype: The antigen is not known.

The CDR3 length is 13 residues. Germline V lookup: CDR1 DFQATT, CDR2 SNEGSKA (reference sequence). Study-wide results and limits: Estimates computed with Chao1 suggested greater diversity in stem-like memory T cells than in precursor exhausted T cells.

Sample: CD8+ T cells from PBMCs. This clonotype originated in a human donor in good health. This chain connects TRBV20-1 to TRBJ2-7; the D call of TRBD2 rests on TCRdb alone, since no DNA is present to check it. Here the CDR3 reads CSAPLGESYEQYF.